One sample yielded the 6 T cell receptor beta chains listed below, sequenced in a study of identical twins. One entry per CDR3 protein results from TCRdb running MiXCR on the 5' RACE reads. Among about 240,000 distinct CDR3 sequences listed, 10% were seen once. The sample was memory T cells sorted from blood. The receptors stem from a man aged 45-60 years in good health.

This clonotype was detected only a few times. The rearrangement links TRBV18 to TRBJ1-1; TRBD1 aligns across 7 bases. V dropped 1 base and J dropped 2; count of bases not matched to a gene: 4. This CDR3 comprises 15 residues. Germline assignment: CDR1 KGHSH and CDR2 LQKENI. For the CDR3, the DNA is TGTGCCAGCTCACCACAGGGGGCGGAAAACACTGAAGCTTTCTTT. Encoded protein: CASSPQGAENTEAFF.

This clonotype was seen only a few times. The chain combines TRBV6-5 with TRBJ2-1, with D possibly being TRBD2 (5 bases). V was cut by 5 bases and J by 10 bases, with 9 bases left in between. The CDR3 covers 11 residues. Germline values: CDR1 MNHEY, CDR2 SVGAGI. The CDR3 protein is CASSRAEEQFF. In DNA form, the CDR3 reads TGTGCCAGCAGTAGAGCGGAAGAGCAGTTCTTC.

This clonotype was counted a few times. The chain recombines TRBV9 with TRBJ2-7; 7 bases match TRBD1. Germline trimming cut 4 bases from V and 3 bases from J; bases unmatched to any gene: 13. The CDR3 is 16 residues long. Germline CDR1 and CDR2: SGDLS and YYNGEE. The CDR3 DNA reads TGTGCCAGCAGCCCAGGAACAGGGGCGGTATACTACGAGCAGTACTTC. Translating it yields CASSPGTGAVYYEQYF.

This sequence joins TRBV20-1 and TRBJ2-5; TRBD2 matches at 10 bases. Germline V lookup: CDR1 DFQATT, CDR2 SNEGSKA (reference sequence). The CDR3 runs to 14 residues. CDR3 nucleotide sequence: TGCAGCGCACCAACTAGCGGGAACTTCCAGACCCAGTACTTC. It translates to CSAPTSGNFQTQYF.

This clonotype was counted between two and nine times. V is TRBV20-1 and J is TRBJ2-1; TRBD2 aligns across 14 bases. Germline lookup yields CDR1 DFQATT and CDR2 SNEGSKA (reference sequence). CDR3 length: 15 amino acids. Trimming at V came to 1 base and at J to 7 bases, leaving 3 bases not matched to a gene. CDR3 in amino acids: CSARAGTSGRNEQFF. The CDR3, as DNA: TGCAGTGCTAGAGCCGGGACTAGCGGGAGAAATGAGCAGTTCTTC.

This chain connects TRBV7-6 to TRBJ2-2; 8 nucleotides match TRBD1. The germline V gene encodes CDR1 SGHVS and CDR2 FNYEAQ. V was clipped by 5 bases and J by 5 bases; unmatched bases: 10. CDR3 length: 16 residues. CDR3: CASSKAGGAGTGELFF. In DNA form, the CDR3 reads TGTGCCAGCAGCAAAGCAGGGGGCGCGGGGACCGGGGAGCTGTTTTTT.